These 13 T cell receptor beta chains originate from one sample sequenced in a study of neurological immune-mediated disorders (dated 2019 in TCRdb). The library was built by means of 5' RACE. The sequencer listed for this sample is Illumina HiSeq 2500. Clones were called with MiXCR by TCRdb after fastp trimmed the public reads at Q25, and only in-frame beta chains were retained. Identical CDR3 protein sequences are pooled into one entry, listed with their most common genes and DNA. This sample is represented by nearly 60,000 distinct CDR3 sequences; roughly 3.2% of them were singletons. Under 4% of the sample is in the top ten clones. What was sequenced was PBMCs. The origin of the receptors is a woman aged 30 to 39 with multiple sclerosis.

This clonotype has ten or more counts. The chain couples TRBV20-1 to TRBJ2-3, with D possibly TRBD2 on 6 matching bases. From germline, CDR1 is DFQATT and CDR2 SNEGSKA (reference sequence). The CDR3 runs 14 residues. V dropped 6 bases and J dropped 4 bases, with 17 bases sitting between them. CDR3 region: CSAPGEAHADTQYF. CDR3 DNA: TGCAGTGCCCCTGGGGAGGCTCACGCAGATACGCAGTATTTT.

This clonotype was counted many times. The V call is TRBV2, the J call TRBJ1-2, with D tentatively TRBD1 (6 bases). CDR3 length: 15 amino acids. The V and J ends lost 6 bases and 5 bases respectively, with 19 bases between them. Germline assignment: CDR1 SNHLY and CDR2 FYNNEI. The CDR3 coding sequence is TGTGCCAGCAGCCGCACCGGGACACTTCTATATGGCTACACCTTC. Translated, it gives CASSRTGTLLYGYTF.

Ten or more counts support this clonotype. The CDR3 protein is CASSPRTGTVYSNQPQHF. In nucleotides, the CDR3 is TGTGCCAGCAGTCCAAGAACGGGGACAGTCTATAGCAATCAGCCCCAGCATTTT. The rearrangement joins TRBV12-3 or TRBV12-4 to TRBJ1-5; 7 bases agree with TRBD1. The CDR3 has 18 residues. J gave up 0 bases and V 5 bases, and 13 bases lay outside the gene matches.

This clonotype was recorded many times. The chain links TRBV20-1 to TRBJ1-2; D not resolved. The germline V gene encodes CDR1 DFQATT and CDR2 SNEGSKA (reference sequence). The CDR3 consists of 11 residues. V lost 2 bases and J 6 bases, leaving 7 bases between the germline ends. Here the CDR3 reads CSARRADGYTF. The CDR3 nucleotides read TGCAGTGCTAGACGGGCCGATGGCTACACCTTC.

This clonotype has at least ten counts. The chain couples TRBV5-5 to TRBJ1-6; D gene ambiguous. The CDR3 loop spans 14 amino acids. Germline V gene data show CDR1 as SGHKS and CDR2 as YYEKEE (reference sequence). The V and J ends lost 4 bases and 8 bases respectively, with 13 bases between them. DNA for the CDR3: TGTGCCAGCAGCCCAATTCGGGAGGATTCACCCCTCCACTTT. Residues: CASSPIREDSPLHF.

At least ten counts were recorded for this clonotype. The V call is TRBV5-1, the J call TRBJ2-1, with 14 bases identical to TRBD2. Trimming cost V 4 bases and J 7 bases; bases outside gene matches: 7. The CDR3 sequence is 16 residues long. CDR1 and CDR2 (germline): SGHRS, YFSETQ. CDR3 DNA: TGCGCCAGCAGCCCACTGACTAGCGGGGGGGCAAATGAGCAGTTCTTC. Translated, it gives CASSPLTSGGANEQFF. Combining the CDR3 with reference TRBV5-1 and TRBJ2-1 gives the whole variable domain KAGVTQTPRYLIKTRGQQVTLSCSPISGHRSVSWYQQTPGQGLQFLFEYFSETQRNKGNFPGRFSGRQFSNSRSEMNVSTLELGDSALYLCASSPLTSGGANEQFFGPGTRLTVL.

This clonotype was seen repeatedly, ten times or more. The CDR3 loop is CASSSQQGSTEAFF. Here the CDR3 DNA reads TGCGCCAGCAGCTCCCAACAGGGAAGTACTGAAGCTTTCTTT. V usage is TRBV5-1 and J usage is TRBJ1-1; a weak D match, TRBD1 (6 bases). Per the germline V gene, CDR1 is SGHRS and CDR2 is YFSETQ. The V and J ends lost 3 bases and 5 bases respectively, with 14 bases between them. This CDR3 has 14 residues. Variable domain in full (rest from reference TRBV5-1 and TRBJ1-1): KAGVTQTPRYLIKTRGQQVTLSCSPISGHRSVSWYQQTPGQGLQFLFEYFSETQRNKGNFPGRFSGRQFSNSRSEMNVSTLELGDSALYLCASSSQQGSTEAFFGQGTRLTVV.

Ten or more counts support this clonotype. V is TRBV5-1 and J is TRBJ2-6; D perhaps matches TRBD1 (6 bases). There are 15 residues in the CDR3. Trimming removed 3 bases at V and 4 bases at J, with 11 bases between. CDR1 and CDR2 from the germline V gene are SGHRS and YFSETQ. The CDR3 sequence: CASSSTGSGANVLTF. Written as DNA, the CDR3 is TGCGCCAGCAGCTCGACAGGTTCCGGGGCCAACGTCCTGACTTTC.

V usage is TRBV5-1 and J usage is TRBJ2-7; 7 bases fit TRBD2. V lost 0 bases to trimming and J lost 4 bases; unmatched junction nucleotides: 4. The CDR3 is 14 amino acids. The germline gives CDR1 SGHRS, CDR2 YFSETQ. As DNA, the CDR3 is TGCGCCAGCAGCTTGGGTACAGCGGGGTACGAGCAGTACTTC. Amino acids: CASSLGTAGYEQYF.

This clonotype occurred many times. This rearrangement joins TRBV5-1 to TRBJ2-3; possibly TRBD1 for D (6 bases). The CDR3 is made up of 15 amino acids. The V gene's germline CDR1 is SGHRS and CDR2 YFSETQ. V shed 4 bases and J shed 2 bases, with 14 bases lying between them. The CDR3 DNA is TGCGCCAGCAGCCTCCTACAGGGACCCACAGATACGCAGTATTTT. Translation gives CASSLLQGPTDTQYF.

This clonotype occurred many times. The chain links TRBV24-1 to TRBJ2-5; D is possibly TRBD2 (6 bases). There are 13 residues in the CDR3. The germline V and J ends were trimmed by 5 bases and 10 bases, with 16 bases remaining between them. Per germline, CDR1 KGHDR and CDR2 SFDVKD. As DNA, the CDR3 is TGTGCCACCAGTGCGGGGGACCGAGAAGACCAGTACTTC. It translates to CATSAGDREDQYF.

In its sample, this clonotype was seen a few times. The chain couples TRBV3-1 to TRBJ1-1, with D possibly TRBD1 on 6 matching bases. The germline V and J ends were trimmed by 5 bases and 4 bases, with 14 bases remaining between them. The CDR3 is 14 amino acids. CDR1 LGHDT and CDR2 YNNKEL come from the germline V gene (reference sequence). Here the CDR3 DNA reads TGTGCCAGCAGCATACAGGGAGGGGCCACTGAAGCTTTCTTT. Translated, it gives CASSIQGGATEAFF.

Concerning this clonotype: This sequence may be a read error, since a much larger clone differs from it by one base. The V and J genes are TRBV5-1 and TRBJ2-1, with D unclear. CDR3 length equals 12 residues. V was cut by 2 bases and J by 9 bases, with 9 bases left in between. The V gene's germline CDR1 is SGHRS and CDR2 YFSETQ. The CDR3 bases are TGCGCCAGCAGCTTAGAATGGGGTGAGCAGTTCTTC. Protein product: CASSLEWGEQFF.